Listed below are T cell receptor beta chains from one sample, sequenced in a study of blood T cell repertoires in COVID-19. Clones were read by immunoSEQ multiplex PCR, and TCRdb kept only the in-frame ones, dropping some. Among around 140,000 clones listed, about 90% were seen once. Sequenced material: peripheral blood. These receptors all come from a man aged 45-65 years with active COVID-19. The CDR3 runs from the conserved cysteine through the conserved F or W. D genes are given only for firm matches. Size is stated for part of the rows, as once, few or many counts, or as a class when the clone is expanded.

V	J	size	D	DNA	CDR3
TRBV12-3/TRBV12-4	TRBJ1-1	.	.	TGTGCCAGCAGTCTCCTGACAGTTCCTGAAGCTTTCTTT	CASSLLTVPEAFF
TRBV19	TRBJ1-4	.	.	TGTGCCAGTAGTATAACAGGGACTAATGAAAAACTGTTTTTT	CASSITGTNEKLFF
TRBV2	TRBJ1-2	.	TRBD1	TGTGCCAGCAGTGAAGCGCACCCAGGGGGCGTAGGCTATGGCTACACCTTC	CASSEAHPGGVGYGYTF
TRBV15	TRBJ2-3	.	.	TGTGCCACCAGCAGAGGGGCCACAGATACGCAGTATTTT	CATSRGATDTQYF
TRBV28	TRBJ1-1	.	.	TGTGCCAGCAGGAAGGGGGATAGGAACACTGAAGCTTTCTTT	CASRKGDRNTEAFF
TRBV27	TRBJ2-7	few	.	TGTGCCAGCAGTTTAACAGGGAACGAGCAGTACTTC	CASSLTGNEQYF
TRBV7-9	TRBJ1-1	.	.	TGTGCCAGCAGCTCAGCGACAAACGGGAACACTGAAGCTTTCTTT	CASSSATNGNTEAFF
TRBV2	TRBJ1-1	few	.	TGTGCCAGCAGTGTAAACACTGAAGCTTTCTTT	CASSVNTEAFF
TRBV6-2/TRBV6-3	TRBJ1-2	.	.	TGTGCCAGCAGTTCACCGACAGGCTATAGTGGCTACACCTTC	CASSSPTGYSGYTF
TRBV4-3	TRBJ2-2	few	.	TGCGCCAGCAGCCAACAGGGCACCGGGGAGCTGTTTTTT	CASSQQGTGELFF
TRBV19	TRBJ2-7	few	TRBD2	TGTGCCAGTAGTATAGAGGGCAGGGAGGGCTACGAGCAGTACTTC	CASSIEGREGYEQYF
TRBV6-5	TRBJ2-1	.	TRBD2	TGTGCCAGCAGCCCGCGTCGGACTAGCGATCATGAGCAGTTCTTC	CASSPRRTSDHEQFF
TRBV2	TRBJ1-6	.	.	TGTGCCAGCCAAGCAGGGCCGGGGGGCGGTTCACCCCTCCACTTT	CASQAGPGGGSPLHF
TRBV3-1/TRBV3-2	TRBJ2-7	.	TRBD2	TGTGCCAGCAGCTTGGGACTAGCGGGGCTATACGAGCAGTACTTC	CASSLGLAGLYEQYF
TRBV11-3	TRBJ2-3	.	.	TGTGCCAGCAGCTTAATCCGTATGGGACAACCGGGCCCAGATACGCAGTATTTT	CASSLIRMGQPGPDTQYF
TRBV5-6	TRBJ2-3	.	.	TGTGCCAGCAGCGCCCCTCGGGGGACAGATACGCAGTATTTT	CASSAPRGTDTQYF
TRBV9	TRBJ1-2	once	TRBD1	TGTGCCAGCAGCGTAGGGGACAGGGAATTTGTTATCTTC	CASSVGDREFVIF
TRBV4-2	TRBJ2-7	.	.	TGTGCCAGCAGCACCACAGACACACTCTACGAGCAGTACTTC	CASSTTDTLYEQYF
TRBV25-1	TRBJ2-6	.	.	TGTGCCAGCAGTGAAGGGGGGAGCTCTGGGGCCAACGTCCTGACTTTC	CASSEGGSSGANVLTF
TRBV3-1/TRBV3-2	TRBJ2-5	.	.	TGTGCCAGCAGCCAAGCTACCCAAGAGACCCAGTACTTC	CASSQATQETQYF
TRBV5-1	TRBJ2-7	once	TRBD1	TGCGCCAGCAGCCTGACAGGGTCCTACGAGCAGTACTTC	CASSLTGSYEQYF
TRBV7-8	TRBJ1-6	.	.	TGTGCCAGCAGCATCACAGGGTTCGGTTCACCCCTCCACTTT	CASSITGFGSPLHF
TRBV12-5	TRBJ1-2	.	.	TGTGCTAGTGGTTTTTCGGGTACCAACTATGGCTACACCTTC	CASGFSGTNYGYTF
TRBV6-5	TRBJ2-6	.	.	TGTGCCAGCAGTTTCCCCACAGGGTCTGGGGCCAACGTCCTGACTTTC	CASSFPTGSGANVLTF
TRBV5-5	TRBJ2-7	.	TRBD1	TGTGCCAGCAGCTTGTCCGGGACAGGGCGCCACGAGCAGTACTTC	CASSLSGTGRHEQYF
TRBV29-1	TRBJ1-2	.	.	TGCAGCGTTGACGGGGGGCTGAACTATGGCTACACCTTC	CSVDGGLNYGYTF
TRBV14	TRBJ2-2	once	TRBD2	TGTGCCAGCAGCCAAATAGCGGGGGTAACCGGGGAGCTGTTTTTT	CASSQIAGVTGELFF
TRBV19	TRBJ1-2	.	TRBD1	TGTGCCAGTAGTACGACGACAGGGGGTCTAGCTCGGGCTAACTATGGCTACACCTTC	CASSTTTGGLARANYGYTF
TRBV12-3/TRBV12-4	TRBJ1-2	.	.	TGTGCCAGCAGTTTAGGGCAGTATGGCTACACCTTC	CASSLGQYGYTF
TRBV9	TRBJ2-1	.	TRBD2	TGTGCCAGCAGCGTCGGGACTAGCGGGACCTACAATGAGCAGTTCTTC	CASSVGTSGTYNEQFF
TRBV7-2	TRBJ1-1	.	.	TGTGCCAGCAGCTTAATACGTACAGGACTGAACACTGAAGCTTTCTTT	CASSLIRTGLNTEAFF
TRBV18	TRBJ1-6	.	TRBD1	TGTGCCAGCTCGCCCGGGACAGGGGGCGATAATTCACCCCTCCACTTT	CASSPGTGGDNSPLHF
TRBV11-2	TRBJ1-5	.	.	TGTGCCAGCAGCTTGGTCCAGAATCAGCCCCAGCATTTT	CASSLVQNQPQHF
TRBV6-2/TRBV6-3	TRBJ2-3	.	TRBD2	TGTGCCAGCAGTAATCCAAACCCAAGACTAGCGGGGGGGACAGATACGCAGTATTTT	CASSNPNPRLAGGTDTQYF
TRBV2	TRBJ2-1	.	.	TGTGCCAGCAGTGAAGGGAGGGGGGGCTACAATGAGCAGTTCTTC	CASSEGRGGYNEQFF
TRBV5-4	TRBJ2-5	.	TRBD2	TGTGCCAGCAGCTTGGCCAATAGCGGGGAGACCCAGTACTTC	CASSLANSGETQYF
TRBV5-1	TRBJ1-2	.	.	TGCGCCAGCAGCTTTGGGCGAGCTGATGGCTACACCTTC	CASSFGRADGYTF
TRBV18	TRBJ2-5	.	.	TGTGCCAGCTCACCACAGGGAGAAGAGACCCAGTACTTC	CASSPQGEETQYF
TRBV23-1	TRBJ2-3	.	TRBD1	TGCGCCAGCAGTCAATTCTCGACAGGGTTGACAGATACGCAGTATTTT	CASSQFSTGLTDTQYF
TRBV7-2	TRBJ1-2	.	.	TGTGCCAGCAGCTTAAGTGACATGCCTAACTATGGCTACACCTTC	CASSLSDMPNYGYTF